Listed below are T cell receptor beta chains from one sample, sequenced in a study of a mutant IDH1 vaccine in newly diagnosed glioma. Assay used: immunoSEQ multiplex PCR; TCRdb lists only in-frame clones, some missing. The sample holds about 64,000 clones, roughly 80% seen once. These TCRs are of unknown antigen specificity. The sample here was PBMCs, taken from a glioma patient whose treatment included an IDH1 peptide vaccine. These receptors were collected from a woman between 50 and 59 years old with glioma. CDR3s include the opening cysteine and the closing phenylalanine or tryptophan. A D gene is named only where the DNA matches it firmly. Some rows have no size entry. The others give once, few or many, or a class for an expanded clone.

d_call: NA
clone_size: NA
v_call: TRBV7-6
j_call: TRBJ2-5
cdr3_aa: CASSLVLFRPDSRIQETQYF
cdr3_nt: TGTGCCAGCAGCTTAGTTCTATTTCGGCCGGACAGTAGAATCCAAGAGACCCAGTACTTC

d_call: NA
clone_size: once
v_call: TRBV7-9
j_call: TRBJ1-1
cdr3_aa: CASSPLGRKNTEAFF
cdr3_nt: TGTGCCAGCAGCCCCCTGGGAAGGAAAAACACTGAAGCTTTCTTT

d_call: NA
clone_size: NA
v_call: TRBV7-2
j_call: TRBJ2-4
cdr3_aa: CASSLAPKNIQYF
cdr3_nt: TGTGCCAGCAGCTTAGCCCCCAAAAACATTCAGTACTTC

d_call: NA
clone_size: NA
v_call: TRBV19
j_call: TRBJ1-1
cdr3_aa: CASRQDWNTEAFF
cdr3_nt: TGTGCCAGTCGACAGGACTGGAACACTGAAGCTTTCTTT

d_call: NA
clone_size: NA
v_call: TRBV5-1
j_call: TRBJ2-7
cdr3_aa: CASSPGLSSYEQYF
cdr3_nt: TGCGCCAGCAGCCCGGGCCTTAGCTCCTACGAGCAGTACTTC

d_call: NA
clone_size: NA
v_call: TRBV30
j_call: TRBJ1-3
cdr3_aa: CAWSAPPYSGNTIYF
cdr3_nt: TGTGCCTGGAGTGCCCCCCCTTACTCTGGAAACACCATATATTTT

d_call: NA
clone_size: once
v_call: TRBV29-1
j_call: TRBJ1-5
cdr3_aa: CSVQAPGANQPQHF
cdr3_nt: TGCAGCGTCCAGGCGCCGGGCGCCAATCAGCCCCAGCATTTT

d_call: NA
clone_size: NA
v_call: TRBV5-1
j_call: TRBJ1-2
cdr3_aa: CASSSDLGGAPSGGYTF
cdr3_nt: TGCGCCAGCAGCTCGGACCTCGGGGGGGCCCCCTCCGGGGGCTACACCTTC

d_call: NA
clone_size: NA
v_call: TRBV7-8
j_call: TRBJ2-1
cdr3_aa: CASSVSGTYNEQFF
cdr3_nt: TGTGCCAGCAGCGTTTCGGGAACCTACAATGAGCAGTTCTTC

d_call: NA
clone_size: once
v_call: TRBV19
j_call: TRBJ1-5
cdr3_aa: CASHRVAPNQPQHF
cdr3_nt: TGTGCCAGTCACAGGGTCGCACCCAATCAGCCCCAGCATTTT

d_call: NA
clone_size: NA
v_call: TRBV15
j_call: TRBJ2-2
cdr3_aa: CATSRDYANTGELFF
cdr3_nt: TGTGCCACCAGCAGAGATTATGCGAACACCGGGGAGCTGTTTTTT